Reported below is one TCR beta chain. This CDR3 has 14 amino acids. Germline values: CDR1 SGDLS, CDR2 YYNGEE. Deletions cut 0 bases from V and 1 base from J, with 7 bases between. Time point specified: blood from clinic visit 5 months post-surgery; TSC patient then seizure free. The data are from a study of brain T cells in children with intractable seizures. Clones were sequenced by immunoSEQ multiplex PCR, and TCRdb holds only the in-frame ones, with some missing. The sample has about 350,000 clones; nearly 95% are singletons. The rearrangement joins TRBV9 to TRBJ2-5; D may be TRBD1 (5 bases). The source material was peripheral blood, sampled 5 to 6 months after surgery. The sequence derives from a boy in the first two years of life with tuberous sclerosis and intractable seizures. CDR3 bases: TGTGCCAGCAGCGTAGCAGGGTCCCAAGAGACCCAGTACTTC. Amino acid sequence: CASSVAGSQETQYF.